The sequence of this TCR beta chain was determined in a study of blood T cell repertoires in COVID-19. In the original processing: From reference gene primer amplification, estimates of nucleated cell counts were derived. Only in-frame clones appear in the TCRdb table, and some are missing; sequencing was by immunoSEQ multiplex PCR. V and J calls and clone size are copied from that table; D and trimming were computed from the DNA. The table shows approximately 98,000 clones, with around 80% occurring only once. Source material: peripheral blood. This TCR was recovered from a man in his sixties with acute or convalescent COVID-19.

As DNA, the CDR3 is TGTGCCACCAGTGACCAGACTAGCGGGGGGACAGATACGCAGTATTTT. It yields the protein CATSDQTSGGTDTQYF. The V and J genes are TRBV24-1 and TRBJ2-3; 13 bases match TRBD2. This CDR3 has 16 amino acids. V was clipped by 4 bases and J by 3 bases; unmatched bases: 3. Germline CDR1 and CDR2: KGHDR and SFDVKD.